This T cell receptor (beta chain) was profiled in a study of blood T cell repertoires in COVID-19. On the study more broadly: Samples representing acute and convalescent COVID-19 were sourced from the United States, Italy and Spain. PBMCs, B-cell-depleted T cells, or T cells provided the cDNA or gDNA that made up the material.

Methods used by the authors: Scientists estimated how many nucleated cells there were by amplifying reference gene primers. Repertoires were generated with immunoSEQ multiplex PCR, while TCRdb's copy carries only in-frame clones and drops some. V and J calls and clone size are as listed in that table; D and trimming were resolved from the DNA. In the table there are about 120,000 clones, under 80% of which are singletons. Germline V gene lookup returns CDR1 SGHAT and CDR2 FQNNGV. There are 13 residues in the CDR3. Deletions cut 3 bases from V and 5 bases from J, with 8 bases between. Only one count was recorded for this clone.

The V gene is TRBV11-2, the J gene TRBJ1-5; D is unclear. Sequenced material: peripheral blood. The clonotype originates from a man aged 65-85 years with acute or convalescent COVID-19. CDR3 protein: CASSLNRDQPQHF. Here the CDR3 DNA reads TGTGCCAGCAGCTTGAACAGAGATCAGCCCCAGCATTTT. Full variable domain (remainder filled in from reference TRBV11-2 and TRBJ1-5): EAGVAQSPRYKIIEKRQSVAFWCNPISGHATLYWYQQILGQGPKLLIQFQNNGVVDDSQLPKDRFSAERLKGVDSTLKIQPAKLEDSAVYLCASSLNRDQPQHFGDGTRLSIL.